This T cell receptor (beta chain) stems from a study of T cells in Graves' hyperthyroidism and ophthalmopathy. Amplified TCR beta CDR3 regions derived from RNA transcripts. First-round RT-PCR of the TCR CDR3 relied on the HTBI primer set. TCRdb reanalysed the multiplex PCR reads using MiXCR and keeps one entry per CDR3 protein. This sample carries a few hundred thousand distinct CDR3 sequences, roughly 18% of them seen once, and the ten largest clones take 40%. The CDR3 consists of 16 residues. Germline trimming cut 6 bases from V and 9 bases from J; bases unmatched to any gene: 9. This clonotype was observed at least ten times. Each person with ophthalmopathy scored at least 3 on the Clinical Activity Score, reached NOSPECS grade 4 or higher, and had been ill under 3 months. Exclusion criteria comprised uncontrolled infection, other autoimmune disease, pregnancy or lactation. Thyroid ultrasound and orbital computed tomography, with clinical symptoms and serum thyroxine and TRAb, informed diagnoses. The PBMCs were taken from approximately 11 ml of fresh peripheral blood.

The chain links TRBV12-3 or TRBV12-4 to TRBJ2-1, with 15 bases lining up with TRBD2. Sequencing used blood. This sequence was found in a man younger than 30 with Graves' ophthalmopathy. CDR3 nucleotides: TGTGCCAGCAGCTGGACTAGCGGGGGGGGGTCGGGTGAGCAGTTCTTC. Its protein is CASSWTSGGGSGEQFF.